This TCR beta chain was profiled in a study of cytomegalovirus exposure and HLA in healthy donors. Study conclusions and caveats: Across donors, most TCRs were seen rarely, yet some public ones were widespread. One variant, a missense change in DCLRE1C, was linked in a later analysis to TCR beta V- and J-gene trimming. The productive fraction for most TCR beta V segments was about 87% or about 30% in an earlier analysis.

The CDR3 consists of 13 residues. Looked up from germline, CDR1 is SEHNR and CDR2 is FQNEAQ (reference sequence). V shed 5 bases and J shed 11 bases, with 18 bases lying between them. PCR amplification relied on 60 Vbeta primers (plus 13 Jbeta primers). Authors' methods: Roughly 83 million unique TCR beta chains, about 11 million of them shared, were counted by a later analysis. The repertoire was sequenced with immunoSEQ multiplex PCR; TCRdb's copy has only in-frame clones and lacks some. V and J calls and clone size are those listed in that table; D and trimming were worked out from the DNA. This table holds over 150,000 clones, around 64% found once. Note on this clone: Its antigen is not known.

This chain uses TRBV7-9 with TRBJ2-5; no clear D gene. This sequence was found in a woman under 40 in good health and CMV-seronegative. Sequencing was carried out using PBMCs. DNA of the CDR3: TGTGCCAGCAGCAAACCCATCTCGGGTGAGCAGTACTTC. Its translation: CASSKPISGEQYF.